The present entry profiles one T cell receptor beta chain with its context. This specimen belongs to a study of human T cells and chemical hapten exposure. The time point was: patch test 1, 2 weeks after DPC sensitization. Specified treatment: therapeutic diphenylcyclopropenone sensitization with weekly scalp DPC. The total RNA was obtained from whole blood that was not fractionated. The CDR3 is 17 residues long. The trim removed 5 bases at V and 0 bases at J, leaving 9 bases unmatched. CDR1 is SGHTA, CDR2 FQGTGA, per germline. A single record per CDR3 protein comes from TCRdb applying MiXCR to the RACE reads. The sample has 65,000 to 85,000 distinct CDR3 sequences; approximately 10% are singletons.

This chain links TRBV7-3 with TRBJ2-1, with 8 bases lining up with TRBD1. This TCR came from a woman aged 55-69 years with alopecia areata. Some clones in this sample may be carry-over from other donors' samples. The source material was whole blood, sampled in connection with sensitization to the hapten diphenylcyclopropenone (DPC). CDR3 amino acids: CASSTYGQGSSYNEQFF. The CDR3 DNA reads as TGTGCCAGCAGCACCTACGGACAGGGCAGCTCCTACAATGAGCAGTTCTTC.